One sample yielded the 2 T cell receptor beta chains listed below, sequenced in a study of blood T cell repertoires in COVID-19. Data came from immunoSEQ multiplex PCR; TCRdb stores just in-frame clones and leaves some out. The table lists about 45,000 clones, about 92% of them singletons. Sequencing was done on a sample of peripheral blood. The source of these receptors is a human donor in a cohort sampled during active COVID-19.

The chain is built from TRBV30 and TRBJ1-6; a weak D match, TRBD1 (6 bases). V lost 3 bases and J 6 bases, leaving 15 bases between the germline ends. Per the germline V gene, CDR1 is GTSNPN and CDR2 is SVGIG (reference sequence). This CDR3 is 15 amino acids long. For the CDR3, the DNA is TGTGCCTGGAGGGGGGCCCAAGTTTCTAATTCACCCCTCCACTTT. It codes for CAWRGAQVSNSPLHF.

The J gene is TRBJ2-1, the V gene TRBV7-2; 10 bases line up with TRBD2. V lost 5 bases to trimming and J lost 5 bases; unmatched junction nucleotides: 6. The CDR3 is made up of 15 amino acids. Germline assignment: CDR1 SGHTA and CDR2 FQGNSA. CDR3 sequence: CASSRLAGANNEQFF. The CDR3 nucleotides read TGTGCCAGCAGCCGCCTAGCGGGAGCGAACAATGAGCAGTTCTTC.